Each of the 23 T cell receptor beta chains below was sequenced from the same sample in a study of control samples from healthy donors and cancer patients. TCRdb keeps only in-frame clones here, not all; method: immunoSEQ multiplex PCR. Of around 58,000 clones listed, nearly 90% are singletons. The sequenced sample was blood. These receptor sequences come from a man aged 50 to 60 in good health.

This chain uses TRBV9 with TRBJ1-4; 8 positions match TRBD1. V was pared by 3 bases and J by 1 base, with 8 bases of the junction left unmatched. Germline CDR1 reads SGDLS; CDR2 reads YYNGEE. This CDR3 has 17 residues. The CDR3 DNA follows: TGTGCCAGCAGCGCCCAGGACAGGGCGGTAACTAATGAAAAACTGTTTTTT. Amino acids: CASSAQDRAVTNEKLFF. Supplemented by reference TRBV9 and TRBJ1-4, the full variable domain reads DSGVTQTPKHLITATGQRVTLRCSPRSGDLSVYWYQQSLDQGLQFLIQYYNGEERAKGNILERFSAQQFPDLHSELNLSSLELGDSALYFCASSAQDRAVTNEKLFFGSGTQLSVL.

This clone is a singleton in its sample. CDR3 nucleotides: TGTGCCAGCATGACGCCCGGGAATGAGCAGTTCTTC. This encodes CASMTPGNEQFF. The chain recombines TRBV6-5 with TRBJ2-1; D gene ambiguous. Trimming cost V 7 bases and J 7 bases, with 11 bases left between them. Germline loops: CDR1 MNHEY, CDR2 SVGAGI. The CDR3 contains 12 residues.

V is TRBV18 and J is TRBJ1-1; TRBD1 might be the D (5 bases). V gave up 3 bases and J gave up 6 bases, with 17 bases separating them. Germline V gene lookup returns CDR1 KGHSH and CDR2 LQKENI. This CDR3 contains 15 residues. CDR3 protein: CASSPQGDRVAEAFF. CDR3 sequence (DNA): TGTGCCAGCTCACCGCAGGGAGATCGTGTTGCTGAAGCTTTCTTT.

The J gene is TRBJ1-5, the V gene TRBV28; weak D call: TRBD1 (6 bases). This CDR3 region has 14 residues. Germline loops: CDR1 MDHEN, CDR2 SYDVKM. V lost 3 bases, J lost 6 bases, and 12 bases lay in between. The CDR3 spells CASSFLQGGQPQHF. As DNA, the CDR3 is TGTGCCAGCAGTTTTCTACAGGGTGGTCAGCCCCAGCATTTT.

This clone was found a few times. The chain uses TRBV6-6 and TRBJ1-1; D perhaps matches TRBD1 (6 bases). Trimming took 8 bases from V and 5 from J, leaving 18 bases between them. The CDR3 has 14 residues. CDR1 and CDR2 from the germline V gene are MNHNY and SVGAGI (reference sequence). CDR3 amino acids: CASHGRGARTEAFF. Here the CDR3 DNA reads TGTGCCAGCCATGGGCGGGGGGCGAGGACTGAAGCTTTCTTT.

In nucleotides, the CDR3 is TGTGCCACCAGTGTCGGGGCGAACCCTTCCGAGCAGTACTTC. Translation: CATSVGANPSEQYF. The V call is TRBV24-1, the J call TRBJ2-7; either TRBD1 or TRBD2 may supply D (5 bases each). Germline-derived CDR1 and CDR2 are KGHDR and SFDVKD. Trimming took off 5 bases at V and 6 bases at J, with 16 bases between the two ends. CDR3 length: 14 residues.

The chain has TRBV9 and TRBJ2-1; D not certain. The length of the CDR3 is 13 residues. In germline, CDR1 is SGDLS, CDR2 YYNGEE. V gave up 4 bases and J gave up 0 bases, with 5 bases separating them. This CDR3 reads CASSPNSYNEQFF. Here the CDR3 DNA reads TGTGCCAGCAGCCCCAACTCCTACAATGAGCAGTTCTTC.

The chain joins TRBV19 to TRBJ2-7; TRBD1 agrees at 8 bases. The germline V gene encodes CDR1 LNHDA and CDR2 SQIVND (reference sequence). Unmatched junction bases numbered 24, after V lost 8 bases and J lost 3 bases. CDR3 length: 19 amino acids. CDR3: CASSIGGGGGQGDDYEQYF. DNA for the CDR3: TGTGCCAGTTCTATTGGGGGCGGAGGAGGACAGGGAGATGACTACGAGCAGTACTTC.

The rearrangement links TRBV9 to TRBJ1-4; 9 nucleotides match TRBD1. With 3 bases clipped from V and 8 bases from J, the junction kept 11 bases outside the gene matches. There are 16 residues in the CDR3. CDR1 and CDR2 from the germline V gene are SGDLS and YYNGEE. CDR3 DNA: TGTGCCAGCAGCGCTGGGACACAGGGGGCGGAAGAAAAACTGTTTTTT. It specifies CASSAGTQGAEEKLFF.

The genes are TRBV12-3 or TRBV12-4 and TRBJ1-2; weak D call: TRBD1 (6 bases). Trimming shortened V by 5 bases and J by 8 bases, and 15 bases separated the two germline ends. The CDR3 sequence is 13 residues long. CDR3 region: CASSTKTGQGYTF. The CDR3 nucleotides are TGTGCCAGCAGTACAAAGACAGGTCAGGGCTACACCTTC.

This sequence joins TRBV5-6 and TRBJ1-2; TRBD1 matches at 7 bases. V lost 0 bases and J lost 4; bases outside the gene matches: 0. The CDR3 has 13 amino acids. CDR1 is SGHDT, CDR2 YYEEEE, per germline. DNA of the CDR3: TGTGCCAGCAGCTTGGGGGACAGCTATGGCTACACCTTC. Translation gives CASSLGDSYGYTF. Supplemented by reference TRBV5-6 and TRBJ1-2, the full variable domain reads DAGVTQSPTHLIKTRGQQVTLRCSPKSGHDTVSWYQQALGQGPQFIFQYYEEEERQRGNFPDRFSGHQFPNYSSELNVNALLLGDSALYLCASSLGDSYGYTFGSGTRLTVV.

The chain links TRBV25-1 to TRBJ2-3, with D possibly TRBD1 on 6 matching bases. The CDR3 has 15 amino acids. V was cut by 3 bases and J by 0 bases, with 10 bases left in between. The germline V gene has CDR1 MGHDK and CDR2 SYGVNS. CDR3 DNA sequence: TGTGCCAGCAGTGAGCAGGGGTCTAGCACAGATACGCAGTATTTT. It is translated as CASSEQGSSTDTQYF.

As concerns this clone: The junction departs from the called germline gene at one end, perhaps through a read error. This rearrangement joins TRBV7-7 to TRBJ2-7; D not certain. The CDR3 sequence is 13 residues long. The germline V gene has CDR1 SSHAT and CDR2 FNYEAQ (reference sequence). CDR3 nucleotide sequence: TGTGCTAGCAGCACGGACCGTTCCGACGAGCAGTACTTC. The encoded protein is CASSTDRSDEQYF.

This clone is classed as medium-sized. J is TRBJ1-2 and V is TRBV28; D is unclear. Germline V CDR1 and CDR2: MDHEN, SYDVKM. V was cut by 6 bases and J by 4 bases, with 15 bases left in between. This CDR3 is built from 14 residues. CDR3 in DNA: TGTGCCAGCAGCCCTTCGAGCTTGTCCTATGGCTACACCTTC. The encoded protein is CASSPSSLSYGYTF.

As DNA, the CDR3 is TGTGCCAGCAGCTTGGGACGGCTCCCCGGAAACACCATATATTTT. It encodes CASSLGRLPGNTIYF. The chain combines TRBV7-9 with TRBJ1-3; D possibly corresponds to TRBD1 (5 bases). The CDR3 runs 15 residues. Trimming cost V 3 bases and J 4 bases, with 13 bases left between them. The V gene's germline CDR1 is SEHNR and CDR2 FQNEAQ (reference sequence).

The V and J genes are TRBV11-3 and TRBJ2-7; the match to TRBD2 covers 9 bases. The CDR3 loop spans 15 amino acids. The V gene end was trimmed by 4 bases and the J gene end by 3 bases; junction bases not matched to a gene: 7. Per the germline V gene, CDR1 is SGHNT and CDR2 is YENEEA. The CDR3 DNA reads as TGTGCCAGCAGCTCCCTAGCGGGAATAATCTACGAGCAGTACTTC. As protein: CASSSLAGIIYEQYF.

J is TRBJ1-3 and V is TRBV9; D call uncertain. The V gene's germline CDR1 is SGDLS and CDR2 YYNGEE. The CDR3 spans 14 residues. V was clipped by 0 bases and J by 3 bases, with 7 bases between them. The CDR3 sequence is CASSVVSFGNTIYF. The CDR3 DNA follows: TGTGCCAGCAGCGTAGTTAGTTTTGGAAACACCATATATTTT.

The chain couples TRBV5-4 to TRBJ2-2; 7 bases are a match to TRBD2. Germline CDR1 and CDR2: SGHNT and YYREEE (reference sequence). The CDR3 contains 18 residues. The V segment lost 3 bases and the J segment 4 bases; nucleotides outside the gene matches: 15. As DNA, the CDR3 is TGTGCCAGCAGCTGGCCCCCCCTCGCGGGAGTTAGCACCGGGGAGCTGTTTTTT. Its protein is CASSWPPLAGVSTGELFF. The full variable domain, completed using reference TRBV5-4 and TRBJ2-2, is ETGVTQSPTHLIKTRGQQVTLRCSSQSGHNTVSWYQQALGQGPQFIFQYYREEENGRGNFPPRFSGLQFPNYSSELNVNALELDDSALYLCASSWPPLAGVSTGELFFGEGSRLTVL.

The V call is TRBV11-3, the J call TRBJ1-6; D perhaps matches TRBD1 (5 bases). Germline V lookup: CDR1 SGHNT, CDR2 YENEEA. V lost 0 bases to trimming and J lost 11 bases, with 14 bases between them. This CDR3 region has 15 residues. The CDR3 region has the DNA TGTGCCAGCAGCTTAGAAGGGCAGGGATTGACACCCCTCCACTTT. Translated, it gives CASSLEGQGLTPLHF.

The chain carries TRBV25-1 and TRBJ2-5; D call uncertain. This CDR3 comprises 12 residues. V lost 2 bases and J 10 bases, leaving 11 bases between the germline ends. The germline V gene encodes CDR1 MGHDK and CDR2 SYGVNS. The CDR3 reads CASSESLGRQYF. CDR3 bases: TGTGCCAGCAGTGAAAGTCTTGGACGCCAGTACTTC.

This clone was observed once. The genes are TRBV6-6 and TRBJ2-3; the D is unclear. CDR3 length equals 13 residues. Germline lookup yields CDR1 MNHNY and CDR2 SVGAGI (reference sequence). Trimming took off 2 bases at V and 2 bases at J, with 5 bases between the two ends. As DNA, the CDR3 is TGTGCCAGCAGTTACACACACACAGATACGCAGTATTTT. It codes for CASSYTHTDTQYF.

V and J are TRBV3-1 (or the pseudogene TRBV3-2) and TRBJ2-7; D tentatively fits TRBD1 or TRBD2 (5 bases each). Trimming cost V 4 bases and J 2 bases, with 6 bases left between them. There are 12 residues in the CDR3. The germline V gene has CDR1 LGHDT and CDR2 YNNKEL (reference sequence). The chain's CDR3 is CASSRDAYEQYF. CDR3 DNA: TGTGCCAGCAGCCGGGACGCCTACGAGCAGTACTTC.

CDR3 residues: CASSPPQNTDTQYF. CDR3 DNA: TGTGCCAGCTCACCACCGCAGAACACAGATACGCAGTATTTT. The V call is TRBV18, the J call TRBJ2-3; D is ambiguous. The CDR3 is 14 amino acids. Germline V CDR1 and CDR2: KGHSH, LQKENI. The V end lost 0 bases, the J end lost 2 bases, and 6 bases lay between the germline ends. Full variable domain (missing parts from reference TRBV18 and TRBJ2-3): NAGVMQNPRHLVRRRGQEARLRCSPMKGHSHVYWYRQLPEEGLKFMVYLQKENIIDESGMPKERFSAEFPKEGPSILRIQQVVRGDSAAYFCASSPPQNTDTQYFGPGTRLTVL.